This T cell receptor beta chain was identified during a study of blood T cell repertoires in COVID-19 (TCRdb year 2020). A note on the overall study: Samples covering the acute and convalescent phases of COVID-19 were provided by collaborators in the United States, Italy and Spain. A freely available public database, intended as a resource for researchers studying the immune response to SARS-CoV-2, is where the repertoires were released. The prospective study material was composed of cDNA or gDNA derived from T cells, B-cell-depleted T cells, or PBMCs. The sample metadata nearly always contained a de-identified subject ID, COVID-19 status, age in years and sex. Where available, HLA class I and class II types were obtained from metadata supplied by the sample provider rather than from assay-based typing. The samples were drawn from two sources: the first 160 participants of the ongoing ImmuneRACE study, and 950 to 1,500 subjects contributed by 6 global collaborators. Deeply sampled blood TCRbeta repertoires from subjects exposed to, actively infected with, or recovered from COVID-19 were included in the dataset. The paper as a whole reports these results and caveats: Clinical and demographic metadata were provided uncurated, with the amount varying by source and participant.

The CDR3, from cysteine to phenylalanine, totals 15 residues. Only CDR3 DNA is held: 45 bases, read in frame from base 1. Looking up the germline V gene (reference sequence) yields CDR1 SEHNR and CDR2 FQNEAQ. Trimming leaves V shorter by 1 base and J shorter by 4 bases, with the junction holding 4 bases beyond the gene matches. TCRbeta CDR3 regions were amplified from genomic DNA by means of the immunoSEQ Assay, a bias-controlled multiplex PCR. Under the source paper's analysis protocol: Within the assay, amplification of reference gene primers was used to estimate how many nucleated cells each sample contained. To quantify the absolute abundance of each unique TCRbeta CDR3 rearrangement, sequence reads were collapsed and filtered. For each sample, productive Simpson clonality was calculated by taking the square root of Simpson's diversity index across productive rearrangements. The immuneACCESS repertoire file appears here via TCRdb, limited to in-frame rearrangements. These files lack a portion of the clones; in checked studies, under half of the deficit traces to unresolved V genes, and the cause of the others is not known. V and J calls and clone size are copied from that table; D and trimming were computed from the DNA. Counted in this sample were about 71,000 clones; 75% to 90% of them appeared once. The ten largest clonotypes hold about 2.1% of the sample.

As regards this clone: It lacks a known antigen. Within one base of it there is no much larger clone, and no base qualities were kept.

Each collaborating institution followed its own protocols to collect whole blood in K2EDTA tubes. For TCRbeta analysis, collaborators shipped samples in one of three forms: frozen whole blood, isolated PBMCs, or DNA extracted from either of those sample types. The specimen was peripheral blood. This clonotype was obtained from a human donor in a cohort sampled during active COVID-19. Recombination linked TRBV7-9 to TRBJ1-3; TRBD1 matches 7 bases in the middle. The base sequence is TGTGCCAGCAGCTTAGAGGGGGCGCGAGGAAACACCATATATTTT. Translated, it reads CASSLEGARGNTIYF.